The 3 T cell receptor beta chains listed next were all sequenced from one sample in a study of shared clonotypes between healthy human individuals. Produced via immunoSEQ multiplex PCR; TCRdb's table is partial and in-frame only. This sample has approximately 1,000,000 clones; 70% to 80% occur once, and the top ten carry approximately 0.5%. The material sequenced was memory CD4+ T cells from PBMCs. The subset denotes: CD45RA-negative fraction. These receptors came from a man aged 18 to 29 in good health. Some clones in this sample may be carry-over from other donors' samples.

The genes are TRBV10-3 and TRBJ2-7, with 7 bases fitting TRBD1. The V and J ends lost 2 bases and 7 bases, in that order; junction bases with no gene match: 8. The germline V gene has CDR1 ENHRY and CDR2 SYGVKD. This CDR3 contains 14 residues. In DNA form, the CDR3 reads TGTGCCATCAGTGAGACAACCCAGGGGGATGAGCAGTACTTC. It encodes CAISETTQGDEQYF.

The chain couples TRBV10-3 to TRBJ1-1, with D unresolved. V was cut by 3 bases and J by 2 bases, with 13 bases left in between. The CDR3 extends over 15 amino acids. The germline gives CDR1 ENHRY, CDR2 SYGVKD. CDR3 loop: CAISERRQINTEAFF. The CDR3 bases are TGTGCCATCAGTGAACGGCGGCAGATCAACACTGAAGCTTTCTTT.

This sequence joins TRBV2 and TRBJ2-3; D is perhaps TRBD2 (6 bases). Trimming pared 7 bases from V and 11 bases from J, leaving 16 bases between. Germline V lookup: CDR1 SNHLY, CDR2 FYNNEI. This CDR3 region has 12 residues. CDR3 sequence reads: CASTGDRGKQYF. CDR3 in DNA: TGTGCCAGCACGGGTGACCGGGGGAAGCAGTATTTT. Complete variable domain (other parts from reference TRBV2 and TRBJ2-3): EPEVTQTPSHQVTQMGQEVILRCVPISNHLYFYWYRQILGQKVEFLVSFYNNEISEKSEIFDDQFSVERPDGSNFTLKIRSTKLEDSAMYFCASTGDRGKQYFGPGTRLTVL.